Sequencing of this T cell receptor (beta chain) was carried out in a study of regulatory T cells in long-lasting Graves disease (dated by TCRdb to the early 2020s). About the investigation overall: To count as having persistent Graves' disease, a patient had to have received antithyroid drug treatment for over 5 years with TSH receptor autoantibodies remaining persistently positive. Peripheral blood TCR sequencing and RNA sequencing compared persistent Graves' disease patients with newly diagnosed Graves' disease patients. The study was registered as a clinical trial and conducted in China. A total of roughly 35 samples underwent TCR sequencing, from around 13 patients with persistent Graves' disease and 20 patients with newly diagnosed Graves' disease. In the clinical cohort, patients with persistent Graves' disease had used antithyroid drugs for an average of about 10 years. What the research found in general, with its limitations: TRBV28, TRBJ1-2 and TRBJ2-5 were preferentially used in persistent disease, while TRBV20-1 and TRBJ2-1 were favored in newly diagnosed disease. Only the TCR beta chain was sequenced and analyzed. The study examined only peripheral blood because the primary lesion, thyroid tissue, could not be accessed. Compared with newly diagnosed patients, patients with persistent Graves' disease had lower TCR Shannon entropy and fewer highly expanded clones, which suggests clonal expansion. The authors acknowledged the small sample size as a limitation that may reduce accuracy. Patients with persistent disease shared more public clonotypes (under 3,000) than newly diagnosed patients did (966).

The meaning of the sample's time point label: persistent/refractory GD, antithyroid drugs over 5 years with positive TRAb. RNA was extracted from PBMCs in TRIzol for both TCR sequencing and RNA sequencing. The diagnosis of Graves' disease was made according to American Thyroid Association guidelines. Patients for the study were recruited at an endocrinology department in Xi'an, China. Each patient gave about 9.1 milliliters of peripheral blood, collected in an EDTA anticoagulant tube. Ficoll Paque Plus density gradient separation was used to isolate PBMCs, and no additional T cell sorting was done. An Agilent 2100 Bioanalyzer and agarose gel were used to assess RNA quality, and a NanoDrop 2000 was used to measure RNA concentration. There are many counts of this clonotype. Its antigen target is currently unknown. One base away there is no much larger clone; base qualities are not given. Receptor amplification or capture employed multiplex PCR. This sample was sequenced with an Illumina HiSeq 4000. iRepertoire HTBI primers and Arm-PCR amplification of CDR3 regions were used to construct TCR beta libraries. Before sequencing, the PCR products underwent gel purification. In the source study's methods: Gene usage analysis of CDR3 amino acid clonotypes relied on the approximately 60 TRBV and fewer than 15 TRBJ segments identified across samples. COPE and FqMerger were used to merge filtered high-quality paired reads into contigs. Contigs were aligned with BLAST to IMGT TRBV, TRBD and TRBJ reference genes, and CDR3 was defined per IMGT. Any clonotype with a frequency above 0.1% was classified as a highly expanded clone. Shannon entropy served as the measure of repertoire diversity, while the Gini coefficient captured V-J evenness. A clonotype was considered public if more than one individual shared it. Using fastp trimming at Q25 and MiXCR clonotype assembly, TCRdb reanalyzed the public sequencing data and kept in-frame beta chains. CDR3 protein duplicates are merged, each entry listing the most common genes and DNA. For this entry, the V and J calls and clone size follow TCRdb and not the study's own pipeline. Present in this sample are under 500,000 distinct CDR3 sequences, 20% of which were seen just once. The ten largest clones add up to under 9% of the sample.

The CDR3 goes from the cysteine to the phenylalanine over 14 residues. The only DNA kept is the CDR3, 42 bases in frame from the first base. Cut back by 5 bases and 8 bases, the V and J ends lie 18 bases apart. Reading the germline V gene gives CDR1 MDHEN and CDR2 SYDVKM. The sequenced sample was peripheral blood mononuclear cells (PBMCs), obtained when the disease was refractory, from a patient treated with antithyroid drugs. This TCR derives from a female donor with Graves disease. The chain joins TRBV28 to TRBJ1-1; TRBD1 is possibly the D segment (5 matching bases). The CDR3 region reads CASSALGQGQEAFF. The base sequence is TGTGCCAGCAGTGCGTTGGGGCAGGGTCAAGAAGCTTTCTTT.